A selection of T cell receptor beta chains follows, all from one sample in a study of control samples from healthy donors and cancer patients. Some clones are missing from TCRdb's copy, which holds only in-frame ones; the method was immunoSEQ multiplex PCR. The sample consists of some 120,000 clones, 93% of them appearing once. Sequenced input: blood. These receptors were obtained from a man aged 30 to 39 in good health. The CDR3 runs from the conserved cysteine through the conserved F or W. A D gene is named only where the DNA matches it firmly. Some rows have no size entry. The others give once, few or many, or a class for an expanded clone.

clone_size	d_call	v_call	j_call	cdr3_nt	cdr3_aa
.	TRBD1	TRBV5-6	TRBJ2-1	TGTGCCAGCAGCTTGCCCGGGACAGGGGCGCTCGATGAGCAGTTCTTC	CASSLPGTGALDEQFF
.	.	TRBV19	TRBJ2-3	TGTGCCAGTAGTATCAGGACGAGCACAGATACGCAGTATTTT	CASSIRTSTDTQYF
.	.	TRBV5-1	TRBJ1-5	TGCGCCAGCAGCCGGGACGGGGGTAGCAATCAGCCCCAGCATTTT	CASSRDGGSNQPQHF
.	.	TRBV7-9	TRBJ2-5	TGTGCCAGCAGCTCTAGCGTTTACCAAGAGACCCAGTACTTC	CASSSSVYQETQYF
.	.	TRBV10-1	TRBJ1-1	TGCGCCAGCAGTGAGGTCTCGGGGGGAGAAAACACTGAAGCTTTCTTT	CASSEVSGGENTEAFF
.	.	TRBV10-2	TRBJ2-3	TGCGCCAGCAGCGTGAGAGAGGGGCGGAGGGATACGCAGTATTTT	CASSVREGRRDTQYF
.	TRBD1	TRBV7-9	TRBJ2-5	TGTGCCAGCAGCTTATATGCGACAGGGGAAGAGACCCAGTACTTC	CASSLYATGEETQYF
.	TRBD1	TRBV19	TRBJ1-5	TGTGCCAGTAGTCCAAGACAGGGGGCAGGCAATCAGCCCCAGCATTTT	CASSPRQGAGNQPQHF
.	.	TRBV5-6	TRBJ2-3	TGTGCCAGCAGCTTGGGAGGCGGGAGCACAGATACGCAGTATTTT	CASSLGGGSTDTQYF
once	.	TRBV28	TRBJ2-7	TGTGCCAGCAGTCTAGACCGCGCCAGGGGTTCCTACGAGCAGTACTTC	CASSLDRARGSYEQYF
.	.	TRBV6-4	TRBJ1-1	TGTGCCAGCAGATGGGGACTACCGGGAGCTTTCTTT	CASRWGLPGAFF
.	.	TRBV25-1	TRBJ2-2	TGTGCCAGCAGTCATAGGGGGGGTCTAAGAGGCGGGGAGCTGTTTTTT	CASSHRGGLRGGELFF
.	.	TRBV30	TRBJ1-1	TGTGCCTGGAGTGTACGAGGGGGGACTGAAGCTTTCTTT	CAWSVRGGTEAFF
.	TRBD1	TRBV25-1	TRBJ2-3	TGTGCCAGCAGTGCCCAGGGGGCAGATACGCAGTATTTT	CASSAQGADTQYF
.	TRBD1	TRBV6-5	TRBJ1-6	TGTGCCAGCAGCCCGAACAGGGGATCATTTACCCTCCACTTT	CASSPNRGSFTLHF
.	.	TRBV28	TRBJ1-1	TGTGCCAGCAGTTCCCTACGAGGGAACACTGAAGCTTTCTTT	CASSSLRGNTEAFF
.	.	TRBV20-1	TRBJ1-4	TGCAGTGCTAGTGAGGGTATAGGGTCCTGGGGCGGTAATGAAAAACTGTTTTTT	CSASEGIGSWGGNEKLFF
.	.	TRBV19	TRBJ2-3	TGTGCCAGTAGTATGACAGGCACAGATACGCAGTATTTT	CASSMTGTDTQYF
.	TRBD2	TRBV19	TRBJ2-3	TGTGCCAGTAGTGTACAAAATAGCGGGGGCACAGATAAGCAGTATTTT	CASSVQNSGGTDKQYF
.	.	TRBV18	TRBJ1-1	TGTGCCAGCTCACCAGAGGGGTCCCGAGTGGGGGCTTTCTTT	CASSPEGSRVGAFF
.	TRBD2	TRBV9	TRBJ2-1	TGTGCCAGCAGGGAGGCGGGGGGTGTCCACAATGAGCAGTTCTTC	CASREAGGVHNEQFF
.	.	TRBV28	TRBJ2-7	TGTGCCAGCAGTTTCGGTTTGGGGAGCTCCTACGAGCAGTACTTC	CASSFGLGSSYEQYF
.	.	TRBV10-3	TRBJ1-2	TGTGCCATCAGTGGTTTGACAGAGGCTCTTTATGGCTACACCTTC	CAISGLTEALYGYTF
.	TRBD2	TRBV7-9	TRBJ2-3	TGTGCCAGCAGCTACACCCTAGCGGGGGCCACAGATACGCAGTATTTT	CASSYTLAGATDTQYF